This T cell receptor beta chain comes out of a study of blood T cell repertoires in COVID-19. Produced via immunoSEQ multiplex PCR; TCRdb's table is partial and in-frame only. The sample lists about 290,000 clones, around 86% occurring once. The CDR3 extends over 14 amino acids. V gave up 8 bases and J gave up 0 bases; unmatched junction bases: 8. Germline V lookup: CDR1 SGDLS, CDR2 YYNGEE. Specimen: peripheral blood. This clonotype originated in a woman between 40 and 50 years old who had recovered from COVID-19. The chain couples TRBV9 to TRBJ2-7, with 7 positions matching TRBD1. The CDR3: CASSPWDSSYEQYF. The CDR3 region has the DNA TGTGCCAGTTCCCCCTGGGACAGCTCCTACGAGCAGTACTTC.